This TCR beta chain is drawn from a study of blood T cell repertoires in COVID-19. About the research overall: The origin of the acute and convalescent COVID-19 samples was the United States, Italy and Spain. From T cells, B-cell-depleted T cells, or PBMCs came the material, which was cDNA or gDNA.

CDR1 LNHDA and CDR2 SQIVND come from the germline V gene (reference sequence). CDR3 length: 15 amino acids. V was clipped by 9 bases and J by 0 bases; unmatched bases: 7. Original processing notes: Amplified reference gene primers provided the basis for estimating nucleated cell counts. Method: immunoSEQ multiplex PCR; TCRdb's copy keeps in-frame clones and lacks some. The V and J calls and clone size come from that table; D and trimming were worked out from the DNA. Among under 250,000 clones listed, approximately 91% were seen once. Sequencing used peripheral blood. The chain combines TRBV19 with TRBJ1-1; 10 bases line up with TRBD1. The TCR originated in a man in his 60s who had recovered from COVID-19. The CDR3 region is CASRDRGNMNTEAFF. The CDR3 DNA reads as TGTGCCAGCCGGGACAGGGGTAATATGAACACTGAAGCTTTCTTT. Full variable domain (remainder filled in from reference TRBV19 and TRBJ1-1): DGGITQSPKYLFRKEGQNVTLSCEQNLNHDAMYWYRQDPGQGLRLIYYSQIVNDFQKGDIAEGYSVSREKKESFPLTVTSAQKNPTAFYLCASRDRGNMNTEAFFGQGTRLTVV.